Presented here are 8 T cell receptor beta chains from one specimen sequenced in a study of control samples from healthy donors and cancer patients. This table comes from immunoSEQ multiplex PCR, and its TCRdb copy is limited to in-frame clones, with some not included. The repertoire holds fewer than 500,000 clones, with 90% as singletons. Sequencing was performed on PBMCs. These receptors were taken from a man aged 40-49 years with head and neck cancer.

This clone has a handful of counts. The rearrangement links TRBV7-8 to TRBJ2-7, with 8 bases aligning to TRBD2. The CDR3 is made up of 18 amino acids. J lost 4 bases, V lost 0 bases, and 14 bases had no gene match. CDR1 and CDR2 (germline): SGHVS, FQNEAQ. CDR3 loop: CASSLAPPTGGGTYEQYF. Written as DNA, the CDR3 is TGTGCCAGCAGCTTAGCCCCTCCAACAGGCGGGGGGACATACGAGCAGTACTTC.

DNA of the CDR3: TGTGCCACCAGTAAGGGGTTGGCAGATACGCAGTATTTT. It codes for CATSKGLADTQYF. The chain recombines TRBV24-1 with TRBJ2-3; D may be TRBD1 (5 bases). The V and J ends lost 6 bases and 4 bases respectively, with 10 bases between them. The CDR3 is 13 amino acids. The germline V gene has CDR1 KGHDR and CDR2 SFDVKD.

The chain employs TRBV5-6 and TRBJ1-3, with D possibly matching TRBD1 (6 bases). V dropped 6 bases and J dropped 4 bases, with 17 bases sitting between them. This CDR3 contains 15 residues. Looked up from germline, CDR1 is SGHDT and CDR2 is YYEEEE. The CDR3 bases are TGTGCCAGCACCTTTCTTACAGGGCCGGGAAACACCATATATTTT. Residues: CASTFLTGPGNTIYF. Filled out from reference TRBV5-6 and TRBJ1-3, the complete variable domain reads DAGVTQSPTHLIKTRGQQVTLRCSPKSGHDTVSWYQQALGQGPQFIFQYYEEEERQRGNFPDRFSGHQFPNYSSELNVNALLLGDSALYLCASTFLTGPGNTIYFGEGSWLTVV.

CDR3 in amino acids: CASSFGGLGSPLHF. The DNA for the CDR3 is TGTGCCAGCAGTTTCGGGGGCTTGGGATCACCCCTCCACTTT. This chain joins TRBV28 and TRBJ1-6; D is perhaps TRBD1 (6 bases). The CDR3 extends over 14 amino acids. CDR1 and CDR2 (germline): MDHEN, SYDVKM. V was pared by 3 bases and J by 10 bases, with 13 bases between.

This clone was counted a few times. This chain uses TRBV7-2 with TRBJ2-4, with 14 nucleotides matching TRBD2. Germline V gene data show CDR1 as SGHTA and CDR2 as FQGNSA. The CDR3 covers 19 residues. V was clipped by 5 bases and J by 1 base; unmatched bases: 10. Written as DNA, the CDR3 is TGTGCCAGCAGCCGGGGGTGGGGACTAGCGGGAGCCGCCAAAAACATTCAGTACTTC. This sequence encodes CASSRGWGLAGAAKNIQYF.

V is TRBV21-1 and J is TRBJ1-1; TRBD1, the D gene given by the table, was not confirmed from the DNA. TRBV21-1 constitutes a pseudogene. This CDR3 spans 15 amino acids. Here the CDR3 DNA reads TGTGCCAGCAGCTCCCGACAGGGTATGAACACTGAAGCTTTCTTT. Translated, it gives CASSSRQGMNTEAFF.

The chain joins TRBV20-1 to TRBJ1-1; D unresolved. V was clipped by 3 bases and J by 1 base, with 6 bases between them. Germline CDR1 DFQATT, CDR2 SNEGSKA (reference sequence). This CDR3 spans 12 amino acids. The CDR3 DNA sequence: TGCAGTGCTAGTGGTGGGAACACTGAAGCTTTCTTT. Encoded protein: CSASGGNTEAFF.

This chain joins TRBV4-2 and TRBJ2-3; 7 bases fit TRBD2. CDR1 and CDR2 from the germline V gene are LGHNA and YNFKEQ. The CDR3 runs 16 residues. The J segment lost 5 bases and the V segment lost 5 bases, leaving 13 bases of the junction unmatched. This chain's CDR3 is CASSKTQLVAGDTQYF. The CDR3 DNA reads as TGTGCCAGCAGCAAGACCCAATTAGTAGCGGGAGATACGCAGTATTTT.